This entry concerns a single TCR beta chain. Its target is unknown. V lost 0 bases, J lost 7 bases, and 4 bases stayed unmatched. This CDR3 region has 15 residues. The germline V gene encodes CDR1 SGHNT and CDR2 YYREEE (reference sequence). From alopecia areata patients, lesional scalp punch biopsies and peripheral blood were collected. Isolation of CD4+ and CD8+ T cells from PBMCs was achieved by sorting. This entry belongs to a study of CD8+ T cells in alopecia areata. The sequencing template was cDNA reverse transcribed from extracted RNA. Using immunoSEQ multiplex PCR, the repertoire was profiled, and TCRdb retains in-frame clones only, with some absent. The data contain roughly 150,000 clones, around 58% of them singletons. Study findings and constraints: Scalp samples also contribute reads from the resident alphabeta T cells found in normal skin.

The sequencing here drew on CD4+ T cells sorted from blood, taken at week 0. The V and J genes are TRBV5-4 and TRBJ2-1, with 10 positions matching TRBD2. The clonotype was recovered from a human donor with alopecia areata. The DNA for the CDR3 is TGTGCCAGCAGCTTGGGTTGGACTAGCGGAAATGAGCAGTTCTTC. Translated, it gives CASSLGWTSGNEQFF.